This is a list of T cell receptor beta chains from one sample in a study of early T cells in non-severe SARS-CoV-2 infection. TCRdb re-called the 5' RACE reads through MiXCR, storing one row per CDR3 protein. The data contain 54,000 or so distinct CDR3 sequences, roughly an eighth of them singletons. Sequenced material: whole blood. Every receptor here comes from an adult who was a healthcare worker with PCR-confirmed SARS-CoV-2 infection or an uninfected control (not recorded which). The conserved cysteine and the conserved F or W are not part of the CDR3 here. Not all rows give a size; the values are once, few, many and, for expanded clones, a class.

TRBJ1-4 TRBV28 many ASSLLSIEKLF
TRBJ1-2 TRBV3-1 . ASSQDLAGSYYGYT
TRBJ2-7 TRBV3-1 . ASSRNRVANEQY
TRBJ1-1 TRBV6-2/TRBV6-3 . ASSSGTGIYEAF
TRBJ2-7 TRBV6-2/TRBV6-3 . ASSPGTSSYEQY
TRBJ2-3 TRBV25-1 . ASSGYIAGVSLRADTQY
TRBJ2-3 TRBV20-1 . SAKGGTDTQY
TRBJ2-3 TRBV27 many ASSPQALTGDEY
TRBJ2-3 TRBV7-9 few ASSLTSGGTDTQY
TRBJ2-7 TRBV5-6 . ASSPAGRISEQY
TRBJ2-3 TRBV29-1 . SVGLLGADTQY
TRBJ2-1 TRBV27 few ASFGLRGGAYNEQF
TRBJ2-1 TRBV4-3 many ASSQLGQGKGASYNEQF
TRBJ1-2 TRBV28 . ASSPTAAAGQRDGYT
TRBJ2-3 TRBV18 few ASSPPLAGFTDTQY
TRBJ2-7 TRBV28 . ASSLNLYKVAGGNEQY
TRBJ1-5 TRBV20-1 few SAGGGSDQPQH